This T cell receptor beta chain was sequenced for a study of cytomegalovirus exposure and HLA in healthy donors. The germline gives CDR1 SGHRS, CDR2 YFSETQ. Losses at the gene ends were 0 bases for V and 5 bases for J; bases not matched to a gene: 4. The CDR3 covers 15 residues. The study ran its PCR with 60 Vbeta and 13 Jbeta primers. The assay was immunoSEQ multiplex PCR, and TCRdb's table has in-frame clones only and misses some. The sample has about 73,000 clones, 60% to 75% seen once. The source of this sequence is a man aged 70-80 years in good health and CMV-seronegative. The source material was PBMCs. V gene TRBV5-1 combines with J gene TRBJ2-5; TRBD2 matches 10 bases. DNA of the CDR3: TGCGCCAGCAGCTTGGTCCTAGCGGGAGTTGAGACCCAGTACTTC. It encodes CASSLVLAGVETQYF.